The 32 T cell receptor beta chains given below trace back to one sample, sequenced in a study of T cell responses to AZD1222 COVID-19 vaccine. Clones were sequenced by immunoSEQ multiplex PCR, and TCRdb holds only the in-frame ones, with some missing. Among around 270,000 clones, approximately 94% were seen once, and the ten largest hold approximately 0.52%. Sequenced here: peripheral blood, sampled 28 days after the second AZD1222 dose. Receptor source: an adult who received the AZD1222 COVID-19 vaccine.

The chain links TRBV4-2 to TRBJ2-7; 13 nucleotides line up with TRBD2. V trimming: 4 bases; J trimming: 3 bases; junction bases outside the gene matches: 9. The length of the CDR3 is 17 residues. Germline CDR1 LGHNA, CDR2 YNFKEQ. The CDR3 DNA sequence: TGTGCCAGCAGCCCCAGGACTAGCGGGAGAGCAAACTACGAGCAGTACTTC. It specifies CASSPRTSGRANYEQYF.

J is TRBJ2-7 and V is TRBV7-3; TRBD2 is a possible D gene (6 bases). Per the germline V gene, CDR1 is SGHTA and CDR2 is FQGTGA. Trimming cost V 1 base and J 4 bases, with 11 bases left between them. The CDR3 consists of 14 residues. In DNA form, the CDR3 reads TGTGCCAGCAGCTTAAGTGGAGGGATATACGAGCAGTACTTC. It specifies CASSLSGGIYEQYF.

This clone was seen only a few times. The J gene is TRBJ2-1, the V gene TRBV4-1, with 9 bases lining up with TRBD1. Germline loops: CDR1 MGHRA, CDR2 YSYEKL. This CDR3 region has 14 residues. V lost 8 bases and J lost 7; bases outside the gene matches: 9. CDR3 sequence reads: CASAPGQGENEQFF. Here the CDR3 DNA reads TGCGCCAGCGCCCCGGGACAGGGCGAGAATGAGCAGTTCTTC.

This chain joins TRBV5-6 and TRBJ1-6, with D possibly TRBD1 on 5 matching bases. V was trimmed by 0 bases and J by 0 bases, leaving 16 bases between them. Germline assignment: CDR1 SGHDT and CDR2 YYEEEE. The CDR3 totals 19 residues. CDR3 region: CASSLAEGSKSSYNSPLHF. CDR3 DNA sequence: TGTGCCAGCAGCTTGGCCGAGGGGTCCAAGAGCTCCTATAATTCACCCCTCCACTTT.

The chain carries TRBV4-2 and TRBJ1-5; D remains ambiguous. The CDR3 extends over 14 amino acids. CDR1 and CDR2 from the germline V gene are LGHNA and YNFKEQ. Trimming removed 0 bases from V and 5 bases from J, with 8 bases in between. The CDR3 DNA sequence: TGTGCCAGCAGCCAAGAAAGGGCGGATCAGCCCCAGCATTTT. Its protein product is CASSQERADQPQHF.

This clone was seen a few times. V and J are TRBV19 and TRBJ2-4, with D unresolved. Germline V gene data show CDR1 as LNHDA and CDR2 as SQIVND (reference sequence). Trimming took 1 base from V and 0 from J, leaving 16 bases between them. There are 18 residues in the CDR3. In nucleotides, the CDR3 is TGTGCCAGTAGTATAGGATTTAGGGCGGAAGTAGCCAAAAACATTCAGTACTTC. Its translation: CASSIGFRAEVAKNIQYF.

DNA for the CDR3: TGTGCCAGCAGCACCACCCGGGACAGACAAGAGACCCAGTACTTC. Its translation is CASSTTRDRQETQYF. The chain carries TRBV11-3 and TRBJ2-5, with 7 bases that match TRBD1. This CDR3 has 15 amino acids. The trim removed 5 bases at V and 2 bases at J, leaving 8 bases unmatched. Germline CDR1 and CDR2: SGHNT and YENEEA. The complete variable domain, with remaining parts taken from reference TRBV11-3 and TRBJ2-5, reads EAGVVQSPRYKIIEKKQPVAFWCNPISGHNTLYWYLQNLGQGPELLIRYENEEAVDDSQLPKDRFSAERLKGVDSTLKIQPAELGDSAVYLCASSTTRDRQETQYFGPGTRLLVL.

The genes are TRBV11-2 and TRBJ1-1; TRBD1 matches at 8 bases. CDR1 and CDR2 from the germline V gene are SGHAT and FQNNGV. The ends lost 5 bases at V and 5 bases at J; junction bases unmatched: 7. The CDR3 runs to 14 residues. The CDR3 reads CASSATGGRTEAFF. Written as DNA, the CDR3 is TGTGCCAGCAGCGCTACAGGGGGACGGACTGAAGCTTTCTTT.

The rearrangement links TRBV18 to TRBJ1-1; 7 bases are shared with TRBD1. V was clipped by 6 bases and J by 8 bases; unmatched bases: 9. The CDR3 length is 13 residues. Germline lookup yields CDR1 KGHSH and CDR2 LQKENI. CDR3 in DNA: TGTGCCAGCTCCCTGCAGATGGACAGGGAAGCTTTCTTT. Translated: CASSLQMDREAFF.

V is TRBV5-6 and J is TRBJ2-7; TRBD1 agrees at 7 bases. J gave up 5 bases and V 1 base, and 6 bases lay outside the gene matches. The CDR3 covers 14 residues. Per germline, CDR1 SGHDT and CDR2 YYEEEE. DNA of the CDR3: TGTGCCAGCAGCTTGCAGACAGGGTCCGACGAGCAGTACTTC. Translation: CASSLQTGSDEQYF.

This chain uses TRBV6-1 with TRBJ2-1; 8 bases are shared with TRBD2. V trimming: 1 base; J trimming: 4 bases; junction bases outside the gene matches: 9. Germline V gene lookup returns CDR1 MNHNS and CDR2 SASEGT. The CDR3 loop spans 17 amino acids. CDR3 amino acids: CASSEGGMSGSYNEQFF. CDR3 DNA sequence: TGTGCCAGCAGTGAAGGCGGCATGAGCGGGAGTTACAATGAGCAGTTCTTC.

The chain carries TRBV2 and TRBJ2-3; weak D call: TRBD2 (5 bases). Between the trimmed V and J ends, which lost 7 bases and 2 bases, there was a span of 13 bases. Germline V gene data show CDR1 as SNHLY and CDR2 as FYNNEI. This CDR3 is 14 amino acids long. The CDR3 sequence: CASMERVPTDTQYF. The CDR3 DNA is TGTGCCAGCATGGAGAGGGTCCCCACAGATACGCAGTATTTT.

This chain joins TRBV5-1 and TRBJ2-3; D might be TRBD1 or TRBD2, each matching 5 bases. This CDR3 is 13 amino acids long. The V and J ends lost 6 bases and 2 bases respectively, with 10 bases between them. Per germline, CDR1 SGHRS and CDR2 YFSETQ. In DNA, the CDR3 is TGCGCCAGCACATCCGGGGCCACAGATACGCAGTATTTT. Amino acid sequence: CASTSGATDTQYF.

The chain recombines TRBV28 with TRBJ2-1, with TRBD1 matching 11 bases. The CDR3 totals 15 residues. Germline values: CDR1 MDHEN, CDR2 SYDVKM. The V segment lost 4 bases and the J segment 8 bases; nucleotides outside the gene matches: 7. CDR3: CASSSPGQGVHEQFF. DNA of the CDR3: TGTGCCAGCAGTTCACCGGGACAGGGGGTCCATGAGCAGTTCTTC.

The chain joins TRBV19 to TRBJ1-1; the D gene is possibly TRBD1 (5 bases). Trimming stripped 7 bases from V and 2 bases from J, with 14 bases between. The CDR3 runs to 14 residues. The germline CDR1 and CDR2 sequences are LNHDA and SQIVND (reference sequence). The DNA for the CDR3 is TGTGCCAGTACCGAAAACGGGGGAAACACTGAAGCTTTCTTT. Translating gives CASTENGGNTEAFF.

The CDR3 DNA is TGCGCCAGCAGAGACGGGACAGGACTTCTCTACGAGCAGTACTTC. Translating it yields CASRDGTGLLYEQYF. The J gene is TRBJ2-7, the V gene TRBV5-1, with TRBD1 matching over 8 bases. Unmatched junction bases numbered 10, after V lost 5 bases and J lost 3 bases. Germline CDR1 reads SGHRS; CDR2 reads YFSETQ. The CDR3 contains 15 residues.

The chain uses TRBV28 and TRBJ1-3; D call uncertain. Germline V gives CDR1 MDHEN, CDR2 SYDVKM. Deletions cut 2 bases from V and 4 bases from J, with 3 bases between. The CDR3 has 12 amino acids. CDR3 loop: CASSLPGNTIYF. The DNA of the CDR3 is TGTGCCAGCAGTTTACCAGGAAACACCATATATTTT.

V gene TRBV6-5 combines with J gene TRBJ1-2, with D possibly matching TRBD1 (5 bases). The CDR3 is 13 residues long. Trimming took off 5 bases at V and 5 bases at J, with 12 bases between the two ends. Germline V lookup: CDR1 MNHEY, CDR2 SVGAGI. The chain's CDR3 is CASSKSREYGYTF. For the CDR3, the DNA is TGTGCCAGCAGTAAAAGCAGGGAGTATGGCTACACCTTC.

V usage is TRBV3-1 (or the pseudogene TRBV3-2) and J usage is TRBJ2-6; TRBD2 matches 13 bases. Germline V CDR1 and CDR2: LGHDT, YNNKEL (reference sequence). With V trimmed by 4 bases and J by 0 bases, 6 bases remained unmatched. The CDR3 runs 19 residues. CDR3 DNA: TGTGCCAGCAGCCCGTGGACTAGCGGGGGCCACTCTGGGGCCAACGTCCTGACTTTC. Translating it yields CASSPWTSGGHSGANVLTF.

The CDR3 region has the DNA TGTGCCATCAGTAGTTCAGGGGTTGGCGACGAGCAGTACTTC. Translating it yields CAISSSGVGDEQYF. The chain links TRBV10-3 to TRBJ2-7; possibly TRBD1 for D (6 bases). Trimming took off 5 bases at V and 5 bases at J, with 16 bases between the two ends. Germline V CDR1 and CDR2: ENHRY, SYGVKD. The CDR3 length is 14 residues.

The chain recombines TRBV9 with TRBJ1-6; D call uncertain. The length of the CDR3 is 16 residues. Between the trimmed V and J ends, which lost 0 bases and 0 bases, there was a span of 7 bases. Per the germline V gene, CDR1 is SGDLS and CDR2 is YYNGEE. The CDR3 nucleotides are TGTGCCAGCAGCGTAGGTACGAGCTCCTATAATTCACCCCTCCACTTT. Translation gives CASSVGTSSYNSPLHF.

The chain carries TRBV12-3 or TRBV12-4 and TRBJ2-7, with unresolved D. This CDR3 comprises 11 residues. V dropped 4 bases and J dropped 5 bases, with 6 bases sitting between them. As DNA, the CDR3 is TGTGCCAGCAGTTATAGGCACGAGCAGTACTTC. Translation gives CASSYRHEQYF.

The rearrangement joins TRBV13 to TRBJ2-7; D is unclear. V shed 6 bases and J shed 0 bases, with 18 bases lying between them. Germline V CDR1 and CDR2: PRHDT, FYEKMQ (reference sequence). This CDR3 has 16 amino acids. The CDR3, as DNA: TGTGCCAGCAGACAAACATTGAACCTGAGCTCCTACGAGCAGTACTTC. Translated: CASRQTLNLSSYEQYF.

In DNA, the CDR3 is TGTGCCAGCAGCCCAGGGGGTGGGGCCAACGTCCTGACTTTC. Translated: CASSPGGGANVLTF. The V gene is TRBV5-4, the J gene TRBJ2-6; 7 bases map to TRBD1. The germline V gene has CDR1 SGHNT and CDR2 YYREEE (reference sequence). V lost 4 bases, J lost 3 bases, and 1 base stayed unmatched. There are 14 residues in the CDR3. The variable domain in full, with the rest retrieved from reference TRBV5-4 and TRBJ2-6, is ETGVTQSPTHLIKTRGQQVTLRCSSQSGHNTVSWYQQALGQGPQFIFQYYREEENGRGNFPPRFSGLQFPNYSSELNVNALELDDSALYLCASSPGGGANVLTFGAGSRLTVL.

CDR3 protein: CASSQDRNQPQHF. CDR3 nucleotide sequence: TGTGCCAGCAGCCAGGACAGAAATCAGCCCCAGCATTTT. The chain employs TRBV7-3 and TRBJ1-5, with D perhaps matching TRBD1 (6 bases). Germline V gene data show CDR1 as SGHTA and CDR2 as FQGTGA. V lost 5 bases and J 4 bases, leaving 9 bases between the germline ends. The CDR3 has 13 amino acids.

The chain is built from TRBV28 and TRBJ2-1; TRBD2 agrees at 9 bases. This CDR3 region has 15 residues. The germline V gene encodes CDR1 MDHEN and CDR2 SYDVKM. V was pared by 6 bases and J by 1 base, with 4 bases of the junction left unmatched. CDR3 DNA sequence: TGTGCCAGCAGACCCGGACTAGCGTCCTACAATGAGCAGTTCTTC. Protein sequence: CASRPGLASYNEQFF.

The rearrangement uses TRBV9 and TRBJ2-2; a weak D match, TRBD1 (5 bases). V gave up 4 bases and J gave up 5 bases, with 12 bases separating them. CDR1 and CDR2 (germline): SGDLS, YYNGEE. There are 14 residues in the CDR3. The CDR3 nucleotides read TGTGCCAGCAGCCCCAGGGATTTTACCGGGGAGCTGTTTTTT. It yields the protein CASSPRDFTGELFF.

The rearrangement uses TRBV19 and TRBJ1-6; TRBD1 matches 10 bases. Trimming at V came to 5 bases and at J to 10 bases, leaving 8 bases not matched to a gene. Germline V lookup: CDR1 LNHDA, CDR2 SQIVND (reference sequence). This CDR3 is built from 15 residues. CDR3 nucleotides: TGTGCCAGTAGTTTGACAGGGGGCGCGGGGTCACCCCTCCACTTT. Protein sequence: CASSLTGGAGSPLHF. The variable domain in full, with the rest retrieved from reference TRBV19 and TRBJ1-6, is DGGITQSPKYLFRKEGQNVTLSCEQNLNHDAMYWYRQDPGQGLRLIYYSQIVNDFQKGDIAEGYSVSREKKESFPLTVTSAQKNPTAFYLCASSLTGGAGSPLHFGNGTRLTVT.

This chain joins TRBV28 and TRBJ1-5; tentatively, D is TRBD1 (5 bases). Germline CDR1 and CDR2: MDHEN and SYDVKM. The CDR3 runs to 15 residues. V was cut by 5 bases and J by 7 bases, with 18 bases left in between. The CDR3 spells CASSLPPRGGQPQHF. DNA for the CDR3: TGTGCCAGCAGTCTCCCCCCGAGGGGCGGACAGCCCCAGCATTTT.

The chain uses TRBV2 and TRBJ1-5; no clear D gene. V dropped 4 bases and J dropped 1 base, with 8 bases sitting between them. CDR3 size: 14 residues. Germline V gene sequence: CDR1 SNHLY, CDR2 FYNNEI. CDR3 in DNA: TGTGCCAGCAGTGGAGGAAAAAGCAATCAGCCCCAGCATTTT. Its protein product is CASSGGKSNQPQHF.

On this clone itself: Other DNA sequences within the sample encode an identical CDR3. The chain employs TRBV28 and TRBJ1-5; D unresolved. Trimming removed 6 bases at V and 4 bases at J, with 4 bases between. CDR1 is MDHEN, CDR2 SYDVKM, per germline. The CDR3 spans 11 residues. CDR3 sequence reads: CASSGNQPQHF. CDR3 nucleotides: TGTGCCAGCAGCGGGAATCAGCCCCAGCATTTT.

This chain joins TRBV28 and TRBJ1-1; D call uncertain. CDR3 length: 12 residues. V was pared by 2 bases and J by 5 bases, with 6 bases between. Per the germline V gene, CDR1 is MDHEN and CDR2 is SYDVKM. CDR3 amino acids: CASSLPVTEAFF. DNA for the CDR3: TGTGCCAGCAGTTTACCGGTGACTGAAGCTTTCTTT.